The TCR beta chain under discussion was sequenced for a study of T-cell memory formation after mild COVID-19. Study-level information: Among the donors, TCR clusters were largely specific to each donor.

Study-level findings and limits: CD4+ clones that contracted lay mainly in CM and EM; CD8+ ones lay in EMRA. The study found balanced CD4/CD8 in clones contracting day 15 to 85 and a CD4+ lean in later expanders.

The CDR3 consists of 15 residues. The V segment lost 3 bases and the J segment 5 bases; nucleotides outside the gene matches: 10. In germline, CDR1 is SGDLS, CDR2 YYNGEE. cDNA libraries for TCR alpha and TCR beta, carrying sample barcodes and UMIs, came from 5'RACE with constant-segment primers. TCRdb re-derived calls from the 5' RACE reads in MiXCR, one entry per CDR3 protein. Of more than 400,000 distinct CDR3 sequences listed, over 15% are singletons. This clonotype was detected only once. The antigen is undetermined. The source is an adult woman who had mild COVID-19 (a few samples of this study predate the infection). Cell type and time point are not known. The chain uses TRBV9 and TRBJ1-2, with 7 nucleotides matching TRBD1. Sequencing was carried out using PBMCs or a T cell subset sorted from them (not recorded which). CDR3 nucleotide sequence: TGTGCCAGCAGCGGACGACAGGGATTAGAGTATGGCTACACCTTC. This gives the protein CASSGRQGLEYGYTF.